Following are 24 T cell receptor beta chains from one sample sequenced in a study of blood T cell repertoires in COVID-19. Sequencing used immunoSEQ multiplex PCR; TCRdb keeps in-frame clones, though not all of them. The table has under 30,000 clones, about 89% seen once. The sample taken for sequencing was peripheral blood. Receptors originate from a man aged 45 to 65 with active COVID-19.

The J gene is TRBJ2-7, the V gene TRBV5-5; D is possibly TRBD1 (6 bases). The CDR3 totals 12 residues. Germline V CDR1 and CDR2: SGHKS, YYEKEE (reference sequence). V dropped 3 bases and J dropped 6 bases, with 10 bases sitting between them. In nucleotides, the CDR3 is TGTGCCAGCAGCTACACAGGGCTCGAGCAGTACTTC. Translating it yields CASSYTGLEQYF. Drawing the rest from reference TRBV5-5 and TRBJ2-7, the complete variable domain is DAGVTQSPTHLIKTRGQQVTLRCSPISGHKSVSWYQQVLGQGPQFIFQYYEKEERGRGNFPDRFSARQFPNYSSELNVNALLLGDSALYLCASSYTGLEQYFGPGTRLTVT.

This rearrangement joins TRBV29-1 to TRBJ2-7, with D possibly TRBD1 on 5 matching bases. The CDR3 consists of 12 residues. Trimming pared 4 bases from V and 5 bases from J, leaving 12 bases between. Germline CDR1 and CDR2: SQVTM and ANQGSEA. The CDR3 bases are TGCAGCGTTGGATGGACAAGCCACGAGCAGTACTTC. It yields the protein CSVGWTSHEQYF.

The gene calls are TRBV6-5 and TRBJ2-2; a weak D match, TRBD2 (7 bases). CDR1 and CDR2 (germline): MNHEY, SVGAGI. The CDR3 contains 13 residues. Trimming stripped 10 bases from V and 6 bases from J, with 15 bases between. The CDR3 here is CAIAGAIAGELFF. The CDR3 DNA reads TGTGCCATCGCGGGGGCGATTGCCGGGGAGCTGTTTTTT.

The gene calls are TRBV24-1 and TRBJ2-1; 9 bases are a match to TRBD1. V trimming: 0 bases; J trimming: 5 bases; junction bases outside the gene matches: 4. This CDR3 is built from 16 residues. Germline V gene sequence: CDR1 KGHDR, CDR2 SFDVKD. CDR3 coding DNA: TGTGCCACCAGTGATTTGGCCGGGACAGGGAACAATGAGCAGTTCTTC. It is translated as CATSDLAGTGNNEQFF.

This clone was detected only once. This chain joins TRBV28 and TRBJ2-1, with 9 bases matching TRBD2. Germline V gives CDR1 MDHEN, CDR2 SYDVKM. This CDR3 is 14 amino acids long. Trimming removed 3 bases from V and 9 bases from J; junction bases left unmatched: 6. CDR3: CASSFRGRDVEQFF. The CDR3 nucleotides read TGTGCCAGCAGTTTTCGCGGGAGGGATGTTGAGCAGTTCTTC.

This rearrangement joins TRBV11-3 to TRBJ2-5; a weak D match, TRBD1 (6 bases). This CDR3 comprises 14 residues. The V and J ends lost 4 bases and 1 base respectively, with 10 bases between them. CDR1 is SGHNT and CDR2 is YENEEA in the germline V gene. The CDR3 is CASSSGQSQETQYF. CDR3 coding DNA: TGTGCCAGCAGCTCCGGACAGAGCCAAGAGACCCAGTACTTC.

The genes are TRBV5-4 and TRBJ2-7; 9 positions match TRBD2. Germline-derived CDR1 and CDR2 are SGHNT and YYREEE (reference sequence). This CDR3 has 15 residues. The trim removed 4 bases at V and 3 bases at J, leaving 8 bases unmatched. DNA of the CDR3: TGTGCCAGCAGCGCACGATCTAGCGGGGTCTACGAGCAGTACTTC. It codes for CASSARSSGVYEQYF. The complete variable domain, with remaining parts taken from reference TRBV5-4 and TRBJ2-7, reads ETGVTQSPTHLIKTRGQQVTLRCSSQSGHNTVSWYQQALGQGPQFIFQYYREEENGRGNFPPRFSGLQFPNYSSELNVNALELDDSALYLCASSARSSGVYEQYFGPGTRLTVT.

The CDR3 is CSASRDRGLGYTF. The CDR3 nucleotides are TGCAGTGCTAGTAGGGACAGGGGGCTTGGCTACACCTTC. V is TRBV20-1 and J is TRBJ1-2, with 12 bases identical to TRBD1. CDR1 and CDR2 from the germline V gene are DFQATT and SNEGSKA (reference sequence). The CDR3 consists of 13 residues. V was clipped by 3 bases and J by 7 bases; unmatched bases: 3.

The J gene is TRBJ2-3, the V gene TRBV7-2; 11 nucleotides line up with TRBD2. Germline V lookup: CDR1 SGHTA, CDR2 FQGNSA. The CDR3 contains 16 residues. The trim removed 5 bases at V and 3 bases at J, leaving 7 bases unmatched. The CDR3 sequence: CASSLPSGRLTDTQYF. The DNA of the CDR3 is TGTGCCAGCAGCCTGCCTAGCGGGAGGTTAACAGATACGCAGTATTTT.

This chain uses TRBV15 with TRBJ1-2; weak D call: TRBD1 (6 bases). The V gene's germline CDR1 is LNHNV and CDR2 YYDKDF (reference sequence). CDR3 length: 15 amino acids. Trimming left V 3 bases short and J 5 bases short, with 16 bases between. The CDR3 protein is CATSSPDRMWYGYTF. The DNA of the CDR3 is TGTGCCACCAGCAGCCCCGACAGGATGTGGTATGGCTACACCTTC.

This clone appeared a single time. This chain links TRBV7-2 with TRBJ2-3, with D tentatively TRBD1 (6 bases). V lost 6 bases and J 0 bases, leaving 13 bases between the germline ends. Germline V gene sequence: CDR1 SGHTA, CDR2 FQGNSA. This CDR3 is 15 amino acids long. The CDR3 here is CASSLQGRSTDTQYF. The CDR3 DNA reads as TGTGCCAGCAGTTTACAGGGCCGCAGCACAGATACGCAGTATTTT.

The rearrangement joins TRBV27 to TRBJ2-2; D is possibly TRBD2 (6 bases). CDR3 length: 19 amino acids. Trimming pared 1 base from V and 1 base from J, leaving 19 bases between. Germline V gene lookup returns CDR1 MNHEY and CDR2 SMNVEV (reference sequence). The CDR3 is CASSLYNLGAGKNTGELFF. The CDR3 DNA follows: TGTGCCAGCAGTTTATACAACCTAGGGGCGGGGAAGAACACCGGGGAGCTGTTTTTT.

This chain links TRBV24-1 with TRBJ2-7; 9 nucleotides agree with TRBD1. CDR3 length: 14 residues. The V and J ends lost 4 bases and 3 bases, in that order; junction bases with no gene match: 3. The germline V gene has CDR1 KGHDR and CDR2 SFDVKD. CDR3 in DNA: TGTGCCACCAGTGACCAGGGACAGGGCTACGAGCAGTACTTC. This translates into CATSDQGQGYEQYF.

J is TRBJ2-5 and V is TRBV15; no clear D gene. The CDR3 loop spans 14 amino acids. Germline V gives CDR1 LNHNV, CDR2 YYDKDF (reference sequence). The germline V and J ends were trimmed by 5 bases and 5 bases, with 15 bases remaining between them. The CDR3 bases are TGTGCCACCAGCGGCTACCTAGAGTGGGAGACCCAGTACTTC. Protein sequence: CATSGYLEWETQYF.

V usage is TRBV10-3 and J usage is TRBJ1-5; TRBD1 agrees at 8 bases. V trimming: 3 bases; J trimming: 4 bases; junction bases outside the gene matches: 14. The germline V gene encodes CDR1 ENHRY and CDR2 SYGVKD. The CDR3 is made up of 18 amino acids. The CDR3 nucleotides read TGTGCCATCAGTGAAGGGTCGGGGACAGGATTCGAGAATCAGCCCCAGCATTTT. Translated: CAISEGSGTGFENQPQHF.

The V call is TRBV5-8, the J call TRBJ2-3, with TRBD2 matching 8 bases. The CDR3 sequence is 17 residues long. J was trimmed by 6 bases and V by 4 bases; bases with no gene match: 16. CDR1 is SGHTS, CDR2 YDEGEE, per germline. The CDR3 coding sequence is TGTGCCAGCAGCCGGGCCTTTTCGCGGGGGGAGAGGGATACGCAGTATTTT. Its translation: CASSRAFSRGERDTQYF.

DNA of the CDR3: TGTGCCAGCAGCGGAGGCATCGAGCAGTACTTC. This sequence encodes CASSGGIEQYF. This chain joins TRBV7-2 and TRBJ2-7; D perhaps matches TRBD2 (5 bases). The CDR3 has 11 residues. Germline V gene sequence: CDR1 SGHTA, CDR2 FQGNSA. Trimming shortened V by 5 bases and J by 6 bases, and 8 bases separated the two germline ends.

V is TRBV28 and J is TRBJ2-7; 14 bases line up with TRBD2. CDR3 length: 16 residues. V trimming: 6 bases; J trimming: 4 bases; junction bases outside the gene matches: 8. Germline CDR1 MDHEN, CDR2 SYDVKM. CDR3 nucleotide sequence: TGTGCCAGCAGCCCTGCGGGACTAGCGGGAGTATACGAGCAGTACTTC. Translating it yields CASSPAGLAGVYEQYF.

This clone showed up just a few times. This sequence joins TRBV6-6 and TRBJ2-7; tentatively, D is TRBD2 (7 bases). Per the germline V gene, CDR1 is MNHNY and CDR2 is SVGAGI (reference sequence). V was trimmed by 6 bases and J by 4 bases, leaving 19 bases between them. The CDR3 has 15 amino acids. The CDR3 DNA is TGTGCCAGCAGAAACGTGGGGGGGGCGGGATACGAGCAGTACTTC. Protein sequence: CASRNVGGAGYEQYF.

V gene TRBV5-1 combines with J gene TRBJ2-3, with 8 bases identical to TRBD2. The V gene end was trimmed by 4 bases and the J gene end by 6 bases; junction bases not matched to a gene: 10. The CDR3 length is 15 residues. Germline V lookup: CDR1 SGHRS, CDR2 YFSETQ. The CDR3, as DNA: TGCGCCAGCAGCACGGGGGCGGGAGGAAGCGATACGCAGTATTTT. This codes for CASSTGAGGSDTQYF.

The rearrangement links TRBV7-9 to TRBJ2-7, with D perhaps matching TRBD2 (5 bases). The CDR3 has 16 residues. Germline values: CDR1 SEHNR, CDR2 FQNEAQ (reference sequence). V lost 5 bases and J 2 bases, leaving 19 bases between the germline ends. CDR3 sequence (DNA): TGTGCCAGCAGCCCACCGGCGGACTTTGCGGCCTACGAGCAGTACTTC. This gives the protein CASSPPADFAAYEQYF.

The genes are TRBV5-1 and TRBJ2-2; D not resolved. Germline-derived CDR1 and CDR2 are SGHRS and YFSETQ. Trimming pared 6 bases from V and 5 bases from J, leaving 23 bases between. The CDR3 covers 17 residues. CDR3 sequence: CASNPVRSYLGTGELFF. Here the CDR3 DNA reads TGCGCCAGCAATCCCGTGCGGAGTTACCTAGGAACCGGGGAGCTGTTTTTT.

V is TRBV7-9 and J is TRBJ2-3; 11 bases are shared with TRBD2. Germline CDR1 reads SEHNR; CDR2 reads FQNEAQ (reference sequence). The CDR3 totals 17 residues. J gave up 7 bases and V 3 bases, and 12 bases lay outside the gene matches. CDR3 amino acids: CASSFRTSGFSSNTQYF. The CDR3 DNA sequence: TGTGCCAGCAGCTTCCGGACTAGCGGGTTCAGCTCTAATACGCAGTATTTT.

V usage is TRBV5-4 and J usage is TRBJ1-1; the D gene is possibly TRBD1 (6 bases). CDR1 and CDR2 (germline): SGHNT, YYREEE (reference sequence). The CDR3 extends over 14 amino acids. Trimming shortened V by 2 bases and J by 0 bases, and 8 bases separated the two germline ends. The CDR3: CASSLGQMNTEAFF. For the CDR3, the DNA is TGTGCCAGCAGCTTAGGACAGATGAACACTGAAGCTTTCTTT.